The rows below give T cell receptor beta chains drawn from one sample of a study of shared clonotypes between healthy human individuals. Profiled with immunoSEQ multiplex PCR; TCRdb holds only in-frame clones, not every one. The data hold 2 million to 2.5 million clones, with approximately 90% observed a single time. Material: naive CD4+ T cells from PBMCs. The receptors were sampled from a man between 18 and 35 years old in good health. Some clones in this sample may be carry-over from other donors' samples. The CDR3 runs from the conserved cysteine through the conserved F or W. A D gene is named only where the DNA matches it firmly. Not every row has a clone size; where given, it reads once, few, many or a size class.

>TRBV10-3|TRBD2|TRBJ2-3|NA
TGTGCCATCAGCCAGACTAGCGGGCCCGGGGATACGCAGTATTTT
CAISQTSGPGDTQYF
>TRBV5-1|NA|TRBJ2-7|NA
TGCGCCAGCAGAGAATACCAGGTGGCTTCCTACGAGCAGTACTTC
CASREYQVASYEQYF
>TRBV18|TRBD2|TRBJ2-1|NA
TGTGCCAGCTCGCCGCCTAGCGGAAGCTCCTACAATGAGCAGTTCTTC
CASSPPSGSSYNEQFF
>TRBV7-8|TRBD1|TRBJ2-3|once
TGTGCCAGCAGCCACCGGGACAGGGGGCCAGATACGCAGTATTTT
CASSHRDRGPDTQYF
>TRBV29-1|NA|TRBJ2-1|NA
TGCAGCGGACAGGTGAGGAGCTCCTACAATGAGCAGTTCTTC
CSGQVRSSYNEQFF
>TRBV15|NA|TRBJ2-1|NA
TGTGCCACCAGCAGTGCCCGGGGAGAGTTCAATGAGCAGTTCTTC
CATSSARGEFNEQFF
>TRBV5-6|TRBD2|TRBJ2-7|NA
TGTGCCAGCAGCTTTTCCCCGACTAGCGGATTTGCCTACGAGCAGTACTTC
CASSFSPTSGFAYEQYF
>TRBV11-2|TRBD1|TRBJ1-1|NA
TGTGCCAGCAGCTCTAGAATGGGACAGATGAACACTGAAGCTTTCTTT
CASSSRMGQMNTEAFF
>TRBV6-1|NA|TRBJ1-5|NA
TGTGCCAGCAGTGAAACTGGGGAACCTCAGCCCCAGCATTTT
CASSETGEPQPQHF
>TRBV5-6|NA|TRBJ2-5|NA
TGTGCCAGCAGCTTGGTTAGCGGATTTTATCAAGAGACCCAGTACTTC
CASSLVSGFYQETQYF
>TRBV19|NA|TRBJ2-5|NA
TGTGCCCCGGGGGCAGGGTATCGGGAGACCCAGTACTTC
CAPGAGYRETQYF
>TRBV6-1|TRBD2|TRBJ2-4|NA
TGTGCCAGCAGTGAAGACGGGACTAGCGGGTCTAGAAGCATTCAGTACTTC
CASSEDGTSGSRSIQYF
>TRBV5-6|NA|TRBJ1-1|NA
TGTGCCAGCAGCTACCGAGGACTGTCGAGTCCTGAAGCTTTCTTT
CASSYRGLSSPEAFF
>TRBV30|TRBD1|TRBJ1-3|NA
TGTGCCTGGAAGGGACAGGGAGGAAACACCATATATTTT
CAWKGQGGNTIYF
>TRBV15|TRBD2|TRBJ2-1|NA
TGTGCCACCAGCAGAGTCGGGACTAGCGGAGGGGGGTGGAATGAGCAGTTCTTC
CATSRVGTSGGGWNEQFF
>TRBV6-1|NA|TRBJ1-1|once
TGTGCCAGCAGGAGCAGGGGTTTGGGGAACACTGAAGCTTTCTTT
CASRSRGLGNTEAFF
>TRBV7-2|NA|TRBJ2-2|NA
TGTGCCAGCAGCCAAGGGCAGTCGAACACCGGGGAGCTGTTTTTT
CASSQGQSNTGELFF
>TRBV28|NA|TRBJ2-3|NA
TGTGCCAGCAGTTTATCCGGGAGTAGAACAGATACGCAGTATTTT
CASSLSGSRTDTQYF
>TRBV27|NA|TRBJ2-7|NA
TGTGCCAGCGGGGGCGGGACTCTCCCCTACGAGCAGTACTTC
CASGGGTLPYEQYF
>TRBV2|NA|TRBJ2-7|NA
TGTGCCAGCAGTTATGGGGGGGCTGGTGACGAGCAGTACTTC
CASSYGGAGDEQYF
>TRBV11-1|TRBD1|TRBJ1-4|NA
TGTGCCAGCAGCGCGGGACAGATTGCAACTAATGAAAAACTGTTTTTT
CASSAGQIATNEKLFF
>TRBV6-1|TRBD1|TRBJ2-3|NA
TGTGCCAGCAGCGGACAGGGTGGCGGAACAGATACGCAGTATTTT
CASSGQGGGTDTQYF
>TRBV13|TRBD2|TRBJ2-1|NA
TGTGCCAGCAGCTTAGAGGGGACTAGAGCTTGGCAGTTCTTC
CASSLEGTRAWQFF
>TRBV5-4|TRBD1|TRBJ1-1|NA
TGTGCCAGCAGCCGAGAGGGACAGGCAACTGAAGCTTTCTTT
CASSREGQATEAFF
>TRBV29-1|TRBD1|TRBJ1-2|NA
TGCAGCGCTGACAGGGGGCTAACCGTTGCTGGCTACACCTTC
CSADRGLTVAGYTF
>TRBV5-5|NA|TRBJ1-1|NA
TGTGCCAGCAGCTCCGACTGGAACACTGAAGCTTTCTTT
CASSSDWNTEAFF
>TRBV5-1|NA|TRBJ1-4|few
TGCGCCAGCACCCTCGGGGGGGCGAAGGAAAAACTGTTTTTT
CASTLGGAKEKLFF
>TRBV5-1|NA|TRBJ1-2|NA
TGCGCCAGCAGCCCGCTGGGCTATGGCTACACCTTC
CASSPLGYGYTF
>TRBV19|TRBD2|TRBJ2-5|NA
TGTGCCAGTAGCCGGGGGGAGGCCTTCGGAGAGACCCAGTACTTC
CASSRGEAFGETQYF
>TRBV5-1|TRBD1|TRBJ1-1|NA
TGCGCCAGCAGCTTGGATAACAGGGGGAACACTGAAGCTTTCTTT
CASSLDNRGNTEAFF
>TRBV6-5|NA|TRBJ1-2|once
TGTGCCAGCAGTTACTCGGCAGGGAACTATGGCTACACCTTC
CASSYSAGNYGYTF
>TRBV11-2|NA|TRBJ1-2|NA
TGTGCCAGCAGCAGCCTAACAGGGAAAGGGGTGCGGGTAGTGGGCTACACCTTC
CASSSLTGKGVRVVGYTF
>TRBV18|TRBD2|TRBJ2-1|NA
TGTGCCAGCTCACCGGCGGGAGGCCTCACTGGGGTAATGTTCTTC
CASSPAGGLTGVMFF
>TRBV5-6|NA|TRBJ2-7|NA
TGTGCCAGCTACCGGCTATCCATATACGGATACGAGCAGTACTTC
CASYRLSIYGYEQYF
>TRBV12-5|TRBD2|TRBJ2-1|NA
TGTGCTAGCCAAGGCGGGAGTACCTATGAGCAGTTCTTC
CASQGGSTYEQFF
>TRBV11-2|NA|TRBJ1-4|NA
TGTGCCAGCAGCTTAGCATCAGGCGAGATTAATGAAAAACTGTTTTTT
CASSLASGEINEKLFF
>TRBV2|NA|TRBJ2-7|NA
TGTGCCAGCAGTGATCAGGGAGCCAACTACGAGCAGTACTTC
CASSDQGANYEQYF